This T cell receptor (beta chain) was observed in a study of cytomegalovirus exposure and HLA in healthy donors. To note about this clone: Its antigen is unknown.

Study conclusions and caveats: A link between a missense DCLRE1C variant and TCR beta V- and J-gene trimming emerged from a later analysis. Per published reports, the classifier diagnosed cytomegalovirus status with high specificity and sensitivity. Most subjects had HLA-A and HLA-B alleles reportedly predicted accurately by TCR beta sequences.

The CDR3 consists of 13 residues. Germline V gene lookup returns CDR1 PRHDT and CDR2 FYEKMQ (reference sequence). The primer mix had 60 Vbeta and 13 Jbeta primers. Only in-frame clones appear in the TCRdb table, and some are missing; sequencing was by immunoSEQ multiplex PCR. Of approximately 220,000 clones in the sample, nearly 80% are singletons; the top ten hold around 1.8%. The specimen was PBMCs. The clonotype originates from a man younger than 30 in good health and CMV-seronegative. The chain carries TRBV13 and TRBJ2-5; 7 bases line up with TRBD1. The end of the DNA is better explained by TRBJ2-7, so the J call may be wrong. The CDR3 region has the DNA TGTGCCAGCAGCCCGGGACAGCCCTACGAGCAGTACTTC. This translates into CASSPGQPYEQYF.